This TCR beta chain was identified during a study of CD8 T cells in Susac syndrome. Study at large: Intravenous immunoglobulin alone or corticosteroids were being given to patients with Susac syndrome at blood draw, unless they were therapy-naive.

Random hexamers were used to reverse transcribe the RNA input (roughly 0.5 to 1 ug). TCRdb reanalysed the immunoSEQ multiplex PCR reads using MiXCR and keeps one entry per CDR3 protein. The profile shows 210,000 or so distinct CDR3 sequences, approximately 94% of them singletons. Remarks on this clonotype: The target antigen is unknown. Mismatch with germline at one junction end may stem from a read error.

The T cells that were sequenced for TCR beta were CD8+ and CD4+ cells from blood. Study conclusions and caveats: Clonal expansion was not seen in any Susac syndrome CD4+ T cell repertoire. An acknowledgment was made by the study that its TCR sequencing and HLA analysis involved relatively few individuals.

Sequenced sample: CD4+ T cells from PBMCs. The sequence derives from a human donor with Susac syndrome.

The CDR3 sequence: CASILGYSNQPQHF. The CDR3 nucleotides are TGTGCCAGCATTTTAGGGTATAGCAATCAGCCCCAGCATTTT. V gene TRBV28 combines with J gene TRBJ1-5; D is ambiguous. The CDR3 has 14 residues. Germline CDR1 and CDR2: MDHEN and SYDVKM.